These 4 T cell receptor beta chains came from one sample sequenced in a study of cytomegalovirus exposure and HLA in healthy donors. With 60 Vbeta and 13 Jbeta primers, the PCR was carried out. TCRdb keeps only in-frame clones here, not all; method: immunoSEQ multiplex PCR. The profile shows about 200,000 clones, 70% of them singletons. The sequencing sample was made of PBMCs. The receptors were sampled from a man in his forties in good health and CMV-seropositive.

The chain carries TRBV10-1 and TRBJ2-5; TRBD2 might be the D (6 bases). The CDR3 length is 14 residues. Germline CDR1 is WNHNN and CDR2 is SYGVQD (reference sequence). Trimming took 4 bases from V and 5 from J, leaving 14 bases between them. The CDR3 here is CASSGRASGETQYF. The DNA for the CDR3 is TGCGCCAGCAGTGGTCGGGCGAGCGGGGAGACCCAGTACTTC.

The chain combines TRBV9 with TRBJ1-2, with 8 bases lining up with TRBD1. CDR1 is SGDLS and CDR2 is YYNGEE in the germline V gene. V lost 0 bases, J lost 2 bases, and 3 bases stayed unmatched. The CDR3 has 15 residues. The CDR3: CASSVDRGENYGYTF. The DNA of the CDR3 is TGTGCCAGCAGCGTAGACAGGGGGGAAAACTATGGCTACACCTTC.

This sequence joins TRBV9 and TRBJ1-5; possible D gene TRBD1, 6 bases. CDR1 is SGDLS and CDR2 is YYNGEE in the germline V gene. Between the trimmed V and J ends, which lost 4 bases and 5 bases, there was a span of 13 bases. CDR3 size: 14 residues. CDR3 sequence reads: CASSRGGVYQPQHF. CDR3 DNA: TGTGCCAGCAGCCGAGGGGGGGTTTATCAGCCCCAGCATTTT.

This chain connects TRBV11-3 to TRBJ2-2; 10 bases are shared with TRBD1. This CDR3 spans 15 amino acids. The germline V gene has CDR1 SGHNT and CDR2 YENEEA. V was clipped by 5 bases and J by 3 bases; unmatched bases: 3. In DNA form, the CDR3 reads TGTGCCAGCAGCCCGGGACAGGGGCACACCGGGGAGCTGTTTTTT. This gives the protein CASSPGQGHTGELFF.